These 11 T cell receptor beta chains share one sample of origin, sequenced in a study of STAT5B mutations in CD4+ large granular lymphocyte leukemia. Repertoires were generated with immunoSEQ multiplex PCR, while TCRdb's copy carries only in-frame clones and drops some. This table has more than 30,000 clones, about 91% appearing once. Material for sequencing was CD4+ T cells from blood buffy coats. The receptors were gathered from a human donor in good health.

The chain carries TRBV20-1 and TRBJ2-1; D may be TRBD1 or TRBD2 (5 bases each). The CDR3 has 11 amino acids. Germline V gene data show CDR1 as DFQATT and CDR2 as SNEGSKA (reference sequence). Trimming took off 6 bases at V and 5 bases at J, with 8 bases between the two ends. The CDR3: CSAEGNNEQFF. CDR3 DNA sequence: TGCAGTGCCGAGGGGAACAATGAGCAGTTCTTC.

The rearrangement uses TRBV7-2 and TRBJ2-3; 11 bases are shared with TRBD2. This CDR3 has 15 amino acids. J gave up 4 bases and V 5 bases, and 5 bases lay outside the gene matches. Germline CDR1 SGHTA, CDR2 FQGNSA. In nucleotides, the CDR3 is TGTGCCAGCAGCCCACTAGCGGGGGTGGCAGATACGCAGTATTTT. This sequence encodes CASSPLAGVADTQYF.

This chain links TRBV7-4 with TRBJ1-3; 7 bases are shared with TRBD1. Germline-derived CDR1 and CDR2 are SGHVT and SQSDAQ. V shed 2 bases, J shed 8 bases, and the junction held 6 bases outside the gene matches. The CDR3 sequence is 14 residues long. CDR3 sequence reads: CASSLRRQGDTIYF. The CDR3 nucleotides read TGTGCCAGCAGCTTACGTAGACAGGGCGACACCATATATTTT.

V gene TRBV18 combines with J gene TRBJ2-7; tentative D call: TRBD1 (6 bases). Trimming removed 5 bases from V and 2 bases from J, with 19 bases in between. The germline V gene has CDR1 KGHSH and CDR2 LQKENI. This CDR3 is built from 16 residues. This CDR3 is CASSSNRDSMPYEQYF. In DNA, the CDR3 is TGTGCCAGCTCATCGAACAGGGATTCCATGCCCTACGAGCAGTACTTC. Drawing the rest from reference TRBV18 and TRBJ2-7, the complete variable domain is NAGVMQNPRHLVRRRGQEARLRCSPMKGHSHVYWYRQLPEEGLKFMVYLQKENIIDESGMPKERFSAEFPKEGPSILRIQQVVRGDSAAYFCASSSNRDSMPYEQYFGPGTRLTVT.

This clone was recorded only once. The chain carries TRBV6-5 and TRBJ1-2; the D is unclear. Germline V gene sequence: CDR1 MNHEY, CDR2 SVGAGI. This CDR3 comprises 13 residues. The germline V and J ends were trimmed by 6 bases and 8 bases, with 16 bases remaining between them. The CDR3: CASSRFEVDGYTF. The CDR3 DNA reads as TGTGCCAGCAGCCGCTTTGAGGTTGACGGCTACACCTTC.

The V gene is TRBV11-2, the J gene TRBJ2-3; D gene unclear. The V end was cut by 5 bases, the J end by 0 bases, with 15 bases between. The CDR3 extends over 16 amino acids. Germline V gives CDR1 SGHAT, CDR2 FQNNGV. The CDR3 DNA sequence: TGTGCCAGCAGCCCAATCGGGCCGCGGAGCACAGATACGCAGTATTTT. As protein: CASSPIGPRSTDTQYF. The full variable domain, its missing parts supplied by reference TRBV11-2 and TRBJ2-3, is EAGVAQSPRYKIIEKRQSVAFWCNPISGHATLYWYQQILGQGPKLLIQFQNNGVVDDSQLPKDRFSAERLKGVDSTLKIQPAKLEDSAVYLCASSPIGPRSTDTQYFGPGTRLTVL.

The chain uses TRBV10-2 and TRBJ2-1; 9 bases line up with TRBD2. The CDR3 contains 16 residues. After removal of 7 bases from V and 7 bases from J, the junction contained 14 bases not matched to a gene. Germline CDR1 reads WSHSY; CDR2 reads SAAADI. CDR3 region: CASMFSGTSTRNEQFF. CDR3 nucleotide sequence: TGCGCCAGCATGTTCTCCGGGACTAGCACGAGAAATGAGCAGTTCTTC.

The V call is TRBV10-3, the J call TRBJ2-3; maybe TRBD1 (5 bases). There are 13 residues in the CDR3. The germline gives CDR1 ENHRY, CDR2 SYGVKD. V was trimmed by 10 bases and J by 6 bases, leaving 17 bases between them. CDR3 sequence reads: CATHGLSGDTQYF. Written as DNA, the CDR3 is TGTGCCACCCATGGGCTCTCAGGGGATACGCAGTATTTT.

V and J are TRBV6-5 and TRBJ1-6; tentatively, D is TRBD1 (5 bases). From germline, CDR1 is MNHEY and CDR2 SVGAGI. The CDR3 extends over 16 amino acids. Trimming stripped 4 bases from V and 10 bases from J, with 20 bases between. CDR3 sequence (DNA): TGTGCCAGCAGTTCCCACCGACTTATGGGGGTCTCACCCCTCCACTTT. Protein product: CASSSHRLMGVSPLHF.

The chain employs TRBV18 and TRBJ2-5, with D unclear. This CDR3 region has 13 residues. CDR1 and CDR2 (germline): KGHSH, LQKENI. The germline V and J ends were trimmed by 2 bases and 3 bases, with 7 bases remaining between them. The CDR3 spells CASSPSRKETQYF. The CDR3 DNA sequence: TGTGCCAGCTCACCATCCAGGAAAGAGACCCAGTACTTC.

V gene TRBV6-1 combines with J gene TRBJ2-5, with D perhaps TRBD2 (7 bases). Trimming stripped 6 bases from V and 1 base from J, with 15 bases between. This CDR3 spans 15 amino acids. Germline lookup yields CDR1 MNHNS and CDR2 SASEGT. The CDR3 loop is CASSLDAGAQETQYF. DNA for the CDR3: TGTGCCAGCAGCCTCGATGCGGGGGCCCAAGAGACCCAGTACTTC.